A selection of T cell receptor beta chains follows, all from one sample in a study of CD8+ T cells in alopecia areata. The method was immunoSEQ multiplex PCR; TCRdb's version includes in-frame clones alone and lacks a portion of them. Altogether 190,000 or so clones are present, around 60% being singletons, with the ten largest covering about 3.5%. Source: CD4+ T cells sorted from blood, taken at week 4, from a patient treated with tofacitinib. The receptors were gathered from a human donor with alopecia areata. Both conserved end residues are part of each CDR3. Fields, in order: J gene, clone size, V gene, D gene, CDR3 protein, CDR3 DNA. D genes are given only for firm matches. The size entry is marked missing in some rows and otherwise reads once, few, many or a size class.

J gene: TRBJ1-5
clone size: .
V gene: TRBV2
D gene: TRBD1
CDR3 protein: CASSDRGLSNQPQHF
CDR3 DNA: TGTGCCAGTTCGGACAGGGGATTAAGCAATCAGCCCCAGCATTTT

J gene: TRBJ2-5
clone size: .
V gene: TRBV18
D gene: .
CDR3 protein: CASSRSGQETQYF
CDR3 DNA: TGTGCCAGCTCACGTAGTGGCCAAGAGACCCAGTACTTC

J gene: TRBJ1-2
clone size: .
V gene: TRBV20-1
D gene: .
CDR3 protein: CSVGGGYGYTF
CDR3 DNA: TGCAGTGTCGGGGGTGGCTATGGCTACACCTTC

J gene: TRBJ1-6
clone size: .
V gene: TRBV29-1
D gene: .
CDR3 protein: CSVEGGPDNSPLHF
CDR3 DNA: TGCAGCGTTGAAGGGGGGCCTGATAATTCACCCCTCCACTTT

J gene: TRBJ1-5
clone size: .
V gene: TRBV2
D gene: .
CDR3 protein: CATHGGVGQPQHF
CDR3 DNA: TGTGCCACCCACGGCGGTGTAGGTCAGCCCCAGCATTTT

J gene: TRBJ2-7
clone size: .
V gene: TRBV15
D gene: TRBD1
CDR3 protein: CATSRDRSYEQYF
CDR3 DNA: TGTGCCACCAGCAGGGACAGGTCCTACGAGCAGTACTTC

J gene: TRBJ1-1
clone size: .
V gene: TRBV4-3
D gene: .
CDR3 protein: CASSQELDRSGTEAFF
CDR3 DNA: TGCGCCAGCAGCCAAGAGTTAGACAGGTCGGGAACTGAAGCTTTCTTT

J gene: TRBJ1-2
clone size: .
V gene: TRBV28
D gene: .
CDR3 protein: CASSFPFGRGYTF
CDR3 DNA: TGTGCCAGCAGTTTCCCCTTTGGTCGTGGCTACACCTTC

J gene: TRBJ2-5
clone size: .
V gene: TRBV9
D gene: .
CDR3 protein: CASGGPQETQYF
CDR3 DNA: TGTGCCAGCGGGGGTCCACAAGAGACCCAGTACTTC

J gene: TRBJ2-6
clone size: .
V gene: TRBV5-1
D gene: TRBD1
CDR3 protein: CASSLNPTGSGANVLTF
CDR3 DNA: TGCGCCAGCAGCTTGAACCCGACAGGGTCCGGGGCCAACGTCCTGACTTTC

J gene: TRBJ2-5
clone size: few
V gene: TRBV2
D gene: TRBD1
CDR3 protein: CASSSTGERTQYF
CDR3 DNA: TGTGCCAGCAGTTCGACAGGGGAGCGGACCCAGTACTTC

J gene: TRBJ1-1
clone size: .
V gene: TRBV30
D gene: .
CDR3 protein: CAWSVRGWATEAFF
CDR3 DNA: TGTGCCTGGAGTGTAAGAGGGTGGGCCACTGAAGCTTTCTTT

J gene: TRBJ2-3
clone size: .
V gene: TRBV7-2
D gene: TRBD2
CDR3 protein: CASSLRGGAGGGSDTQYF
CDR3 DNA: TGTGCCAGCAGCTTAAGGGGCGGAGCCGGCGGGGGTTCAGATACGCAGTATTTT

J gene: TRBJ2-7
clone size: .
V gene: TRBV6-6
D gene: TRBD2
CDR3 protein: CASMPSGGHEQYF
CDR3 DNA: TGTGCCTCTATGCCTAGCGGGGGTCACGAGCAGTACTTC

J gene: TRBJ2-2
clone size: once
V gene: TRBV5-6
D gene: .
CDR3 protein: CASSLARQVLYTGELFF
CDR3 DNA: TGTGCCAGCAGCTTGGCCCGACAGGTTCTGTACACCGGGGAGCTGTTTTTT

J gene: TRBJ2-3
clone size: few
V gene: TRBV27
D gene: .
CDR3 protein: CASTLSGGIDTQYF
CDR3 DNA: TGTGCCAGCACCTTAAGTGGAGGGATTGATACGCAGTATTTT

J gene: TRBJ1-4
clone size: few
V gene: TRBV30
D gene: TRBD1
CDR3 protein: CAWSDHWGQRNEKLFF
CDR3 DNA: TGTGCCTGGAGTGACCATTGGGGACAGCGTAATGAAAAACTGTTTTTT

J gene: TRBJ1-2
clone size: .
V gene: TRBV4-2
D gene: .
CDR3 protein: CASSQEPGGNYGYTF
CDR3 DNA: TGTGCCAGCAGCCAAGAGCCCGGGGGTAACTATGGCTACACCTTC

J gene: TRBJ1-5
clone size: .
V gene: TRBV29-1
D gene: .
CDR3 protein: CSVAQGGTGNQPQHF
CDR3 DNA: TGCAGCGTTGCCCAAGGGGGAACAGGGAATCAGCCCCAGCATTTT

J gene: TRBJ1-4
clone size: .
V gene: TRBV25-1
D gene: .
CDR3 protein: CASSGSRVGGEKLFF
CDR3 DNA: TGTGCCAGCAGTGGCTCCAGGGTGGGGGGTGAAAAACTGTTTTTT

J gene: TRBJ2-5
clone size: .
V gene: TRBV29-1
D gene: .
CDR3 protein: CSVIGGQETQYF
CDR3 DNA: TGCAGCGTTATTGGGGGCCAAGAGACCCAGTACTTC

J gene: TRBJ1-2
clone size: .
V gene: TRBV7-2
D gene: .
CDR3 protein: CASSLSFGDGYTF
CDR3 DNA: TGTGCCAGCAGCTTAAGCTTTGGGGATGGCTACACCTTC

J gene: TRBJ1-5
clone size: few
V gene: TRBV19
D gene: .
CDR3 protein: CASSISDFEQPQHF
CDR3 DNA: TGTGCCAGTAGTATCTCGGACTTTGAGCAGCCCCAGCATTTT

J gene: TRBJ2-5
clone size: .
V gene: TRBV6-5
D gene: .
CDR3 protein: CASQGQETQYF
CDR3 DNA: TGTGCCAGCCAGGGACAAGAGACCCAGTACTTC

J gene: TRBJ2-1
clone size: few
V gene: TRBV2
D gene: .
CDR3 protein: CASGKRGPFHNEQFF
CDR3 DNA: TGTGCCAGCGGGAAACGGGGGCCATTTCACAATGAGCAGTTCTTC

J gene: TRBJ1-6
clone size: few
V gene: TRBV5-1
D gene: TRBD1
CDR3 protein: CASSSGQGGNSPLHF
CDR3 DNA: TGCGCCAGCAGCTCAGGACAGGGAGGTAATTCACCCCTCCACTTT

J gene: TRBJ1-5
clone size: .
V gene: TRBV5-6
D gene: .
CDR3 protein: CASSLADWEDGNQPQHF
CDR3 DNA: TGTGCCAGCAGCTTGGCCGATTGGGAGGACGGCAATCAGCCCCAGCATTTT

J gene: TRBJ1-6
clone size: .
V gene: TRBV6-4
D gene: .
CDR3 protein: CASSGEGGNSPLHF
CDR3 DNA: TGTGCCAGCAGTGGCGAAGGAGGGAATTCACCCCTCCACTTT

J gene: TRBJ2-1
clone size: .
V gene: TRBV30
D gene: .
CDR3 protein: CAWRVPGIGKFF
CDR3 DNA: TGTGCCTGGAGGGTTCCAGGGATAGGGAAGTTCTTC

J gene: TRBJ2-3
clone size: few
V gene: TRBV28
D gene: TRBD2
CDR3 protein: CASSRGTSSQYF
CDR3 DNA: TGTGCCAGCAGTCGTGGGACTAGCTCGCAGTATTTT

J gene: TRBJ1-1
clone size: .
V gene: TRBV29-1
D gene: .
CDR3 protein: CSASIGREAFF
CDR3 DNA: TGCAGCGCATCGATCGGGAGAGAAGCTTTCTTT

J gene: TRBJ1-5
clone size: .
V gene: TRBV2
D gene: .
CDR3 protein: CASSEEGQPQHF
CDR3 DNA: TGTGCCAGCAGTGAGGAGGGACAGCCCCAGCATTTT

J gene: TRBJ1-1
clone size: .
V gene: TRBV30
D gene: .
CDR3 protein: CAWSEGRDTEAFF
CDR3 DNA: TGTGCCTGGAGTGAGGGCAGGGACACTGAAGCTTTCTTT

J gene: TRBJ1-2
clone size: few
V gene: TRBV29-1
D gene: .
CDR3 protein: CSAVGRGANYGYTF
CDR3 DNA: TGCAGCGCTGTGGGTAGGGGTGCTAACTATGGCTACACCTTC

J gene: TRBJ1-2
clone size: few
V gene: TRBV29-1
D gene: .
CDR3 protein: CSVGKEGNYGYTF
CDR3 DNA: TGCAGCGTGGGGAAGGAGGGGAACTATGGCTACACCTTC

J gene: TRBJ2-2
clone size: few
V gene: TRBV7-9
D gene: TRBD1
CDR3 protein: CASRRQGDTGELFF
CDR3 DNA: TGTGCCAGCAGACGACAGGGGGACACCGGGGAGCTGTTTTTT

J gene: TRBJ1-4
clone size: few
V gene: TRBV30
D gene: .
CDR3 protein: CAWSVHGNPNEKLFF
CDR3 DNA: TGTGCCTGGAGTGTTCACGGGAATCCTAATGAAAAACTGTTTTTT

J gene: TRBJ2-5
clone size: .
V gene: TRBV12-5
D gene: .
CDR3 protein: CASVQIQETQYF
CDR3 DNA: TGTGCTAGTGTCCAGATACAAGAGACCCAGTACTTC

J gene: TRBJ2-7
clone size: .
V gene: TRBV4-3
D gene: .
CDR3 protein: CASSHQGLEQYF
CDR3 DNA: TGCGCCAGCAGCCATCAGGGCCTCGAGCAGTACTTC

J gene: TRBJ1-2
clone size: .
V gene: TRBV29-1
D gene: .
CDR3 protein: CSVAGTTHGYTF
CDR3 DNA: TGCAGCGTTGCGGGCACCACACATGGCTACACCTTC

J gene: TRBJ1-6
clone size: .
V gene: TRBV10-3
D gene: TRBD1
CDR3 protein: CAISESGDRGNSPLHF
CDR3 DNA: TGTGCCATCAGTGAGTCCGGGGACAGAGGTAATTCACCCCTCCACTTT

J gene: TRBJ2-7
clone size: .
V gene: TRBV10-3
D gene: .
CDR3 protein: CAISENRGSYEQYF
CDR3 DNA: TGTGCCATCAGTGAGAATAGGGGGTCCTACGAGCAGTACTTC